These 24 T cell receptor beta chains came from one sample sequenced in a study of cytomegalovirus exposure and HLA in healthy donors. The PCR made use of 60 Vbeta and 13 Jbeta primers. Data came from immunoSEQ multiplex PCR; TCRdb stores just in-frame clones and leaves some out. Of roughly 140,000 clones detected, over 60% appear once; the ten largest clones hold 0.66%. The sample taken for sequencing was PBMCs. The receptors originated from a male donor in good health and CMV-seronegative.

The chain employs TRBV6-6 and TRBJ1-1; TRBD1 matches 8 bases. The germline V gene has CDR1 MNHNY and CDR2 SVGAGI (reference sequence). V shed 8 bases, J shed 1 base, and the junction held 6 bases outside the gene matches. There are 14 residues in the CDR3. The CDR3 sequence: CASGRTGKNTEAFF. In DNA form, the CDR3 reads TGTGCCAGCGGTCGGACAGGGAAGAACACTGAAGCTTTCTTT.

This rearrangement joins TRBV6-5 to TRBJ2-3, with 7 bases aligning to TRBD1. This CDR3 region has 14 residues. Per germline, CDR1 MNHEY and CDR2 SVGAGI. V dropped 6 bases and J dropped 4; count of bases not matched to a gene: 7. CDR3 bases: TGTGCCAGCAGACCTGACAGGGTATCAGATACGCAGTATTTT. Residues: CASRPDRVSDTQYF.

A single count supports this clone. V is TRBV7-6 and J is TRBJ2-7, with 11 positions matching TRBD2. The CDR3 consists of 16 residues. Germline V gene data show CDR1 as SGHVS and CDR2 as FNYEAQ. V trimming: 5 bases; J trimming: 5 bases; junction bases outside the gene matches: 11. The CDR3 spells CASSAHPSGGRHEQYF. The CDR3 DNA sequence: TGTGCCAGCAGCGCCCACCCTAGCGGGGGGCGACACGAGCAGTACTTC.

The rearrangement links TRBV5-1 to TRBJ1-1, with 7 bases lining up with TRBD1. Germline CDR1 SGHRS, CDR2 YFSETQ. The CDR3 is 14 residues long. V was clipped by 0 bases and J by 5 bases; unmatched bases: 4. The CDR3 nucleotides read TGCGCCAGCAGCTTGGAAGACAGGGTAACTGAAGCTTTCTTT. Translation gives CASSLEDRVTEAFF.

V and J are TRBV30 and TRBJ2-3; possibly TRBD1 for D (6 bases). Germline V gene data show CDR1 as GTSNPN and CDR2 as SVGIG (reference sequence). V lost 4 bases and J lost 4, with 21 bases in between. The CDR3 loop spans 16 amino acids. The CDR3 DNA follows: TGTGCCTGGATTTCCGTTACAGGGCAGAGGGCAGATACGCAGTATTTT. Its protein is CAWISVTGQRADTQYF. The full variable domain, its missing parts supplied by reference TRBV30 and TRBJ2-3, is SQTIHQWPATLVQPVGSPLSLECTVEGTSNPNLYWYRQAAGRGLQLLFYSVGIGQISSEVPQNLSASRPQDRQFILSSKKLLLSDSGFYLCAWISVTGQRADTQYFGPGTRLTVL.

The CDR3 nucleotides are TGTGCCAGCAGAAGGGGCAGGATGACCGGGGAGCTGTTTTTT. Its protein product is CASRRGRMTGELFF. The V and J genes are TRBV6-5 and TRBJ2-2; perhaps TRBD1 as D (5 bases). Trimming pared 6 bases from V and 5 bases from J, leaving 13 bases between. The V gene's germline CDR1 is MNHEY and CDR2 SVGAGI. There are 14 residues in the CDR3.

This chain connects TRBV9 to TRBJ2-2; the match to TRBD2 covers 8 bases. The J segment lost 1 base and the V segment lost 1 base, leaving 6 bases of the junction unmatched. In germline, CDR1 is SGDLS, CDR2 YYNGEE. The CDR3 has 17 amino acids. The CDR3 protein is CASSVNPRGGNTGELFF. The DNA of the CDR3 is TGTGCCAGCAGCGTAAATCCTCGGGGGGGGAACACCGGGGAGCTGTTTTTT.

This rearrangement joins TRBV5-6 to TRBJ2-7, with D possibly being TRBD1 (6 bases). Trimming took off 4 bases at V and 4 bases at J, with 21 bases between the two ends. This CDR3 spans 16 amino acids. In germline, CDR1 is SGHDT, CDR2 YYEEEE. CDR3 DNA sequence: TGTGCCAGCAGCCAATGGGGGCTAGCCGGTTCTTACGAGCAGTACTTC. Translating it yields CASSQWGLAGSYEQYF.

J is TRBJ1-1 and V is TRBV6-5, with 9 bases that match TRBD1. The J segment lost 4 bases and the V segment lost 6 bases, leaving 3 bases of the junction unmatched. CDR3 length: 13 amino acids. Per the germline V gene, CDR1 is MNHEY and CDR2 is SVGAGI. The CDR3: CASRTTGGTEAFF. As DNA, the CDR3 is TGTGCCAGCAGGACGACAGGGGGCACTGAAGCTTTCTTT.

This sequence joins TRBV29-1 and TRBJ1-2; 9 bases are a match to TRBD1. This CDR3 spans 18 amino acids. Germline lookup yields CDR1 SQVTM and CDR2 ANQGSEA. V lost 0 bases to trimming and J lost 6 bases; unmatched junction nucleotides: 17. DNA of the CDR3: TGCAGCGTTGAAGATAGGGGGACAGGGAGGAGAGGGATCCATGGCTACACCTTC. It specifies CSVEDRGTGRRGIHGYTF.

This chain joins TRBV9 and TRBJ2-3; tentatively, D is TRBD1 (7 bases). CDR3 length equals 15 residues. The V end lost 2 bases, the J end lost 2 bases, and 12 bases lay between the germline ends. Per germline, CDR1 SGDLS and CDR2 YYNGEE. CDR3 nucleotides: TGTGCCAGCAGCGTTCAGGGGGGTTTCACAGATACGCAGTATTTT. As protein: CASSVQGGFTDTQYF.

This clone was recorded a few times. The rearrangement joins TRBV9 to TRBJ2-2; D ambiguous. V was shortened by 4 bases and J by 3 bases, with 16 bases between the two germline ends. The V gene's germline CDR1 is SGDLS and CDR2 YYNGEE. There are 16 residues in the CDR3. CDR3 coding DNA: TGTGCCAGCAGCACACAGACCCGCCCAGACACCGGGGAGCTGTTTTTT. Translation gives CASSTQTRPDTGELFF. Filled out from reference TRBV9 and TRBJ2-2, the complete variable domain reads DSGVTQTPKHLITATGQRVTLRCSPRSGDLSVYWYQQSLDQGLQFLIQYYNGEERAKGNILERFSAQQFPDLHSELNLSSLELGDSALYFCASSTQTRPDTGELFFGEGSRLTVL.

This clone appeared a few times. This chain links TRBV30 with TRBJ1-1; D ambiguous. Per germline, CDR1 GTSNPN and CDR2 SVGIG (reference sequence). Trimming left V 0 bases short and J 0 bases short, with 8 bases between. The CDR3 totals 14 residues. CDR3 amino acids: CAWSVPTVNTEAFF. DNA for the CDR3: TGTGCCTGGAGTGTACCCACAGTGAACACTGAAGCTTTCTTT.

Only a few counts were recorded for this clone. The V and J genes are TRBV4-3 and TRBJ2-1; 7 nucleotides match TRBD1. J lost 4 bases, V lost 4 bases, and 4 bases had no gene match. CDR3 length equals 14 residues. The germline V gene has CDR1 LGHNA and CDR2 YSLEER. The CDR3 DNA sequence: TGCGCCAGCAGCCGACAGACAGGGTACAATGAGCAGTTCTTC. Amino acid sequence: CASSRQTGYNEQFF.

The V call is TRBV6-1, the J call TRBJ1-1, with D perhaps TRBD1 (5 bases). The length of the CDR3 is 14 residues. The germline gives CDR1 MNHNS, CDR2 SASEGT. The V end was cut by 4 bases, the J end by 4 bases, with 13 bases between. CDR3 loop: CASSVLGRGTEAFF. The CDR3 DNA reads as TGTGCCAGCAGTGTTTTAGGGAGGGGCACTGAAGCTTTCTTT.

The rearrangement uses TRBV15 and TRBJ2-7, with 10 bases aligning to TRBD2. The V gene's germline CDR1 is LNHNV and CDR2 YYDKDF (reference sequence). The CDR3 consists of 16 residues. V lost 4 bases and J lost 1; bases outside the gene matches: 7. The CDR3 here is CATSISRTSGSYEQYF. The DNA for the CDR3 is TGTGCCACCAGCATTTCAAGGACTAGCGGATCCTACGAGCAGTACTTC. The whole variable domain, filled in from reference TRBV15 and TRBJ2-7, reads DAMVIQNPRYQVTQFGKPVTLSCSQTLNHNVMYWYQQKSSQAPKLLFHYYDKDFNNEADTPDNFQSRRPNTSFCFLDIRSPGLGDTAMYLCATSISRTSGSYEQYFGPGTRLTVT.

This clone came up a few times. The gene calls are TRBV19 and TRBJ2-1; TRBD2 matches at 11 bases. CDR3 length: 19 residues. Unmatched junction bases numbered 7, after V lost 0 bases and J lost 0 bases. Germline CDR1 LNHDA, CDR2 SQIVND (reference sequence). The CDR3 reads CASSIDSASGGRSYNEQFF. The CDR3 DNA reads TGTGCCAGTAGTATAGATTCGGCTAGCGGGGGGCGCTCCTACAATGAGCAGTTCTTC.

The chain links TRBV19 to TRBJ1-1, with D possibly TRBD1 on 6 matching bases. The germline V gene encodes CDR1 LNHDA and CDR2 SQIVND (reference sequence). This CDR3 contains 14 residues. V gave up 5 bases and J gave up 4 bases, with 14 bases separating them. CDR3 region: CASSVVLGGTEAFF. CDR3 sequence (DNA): TGTGCCAGTAGTGTTGTCTTAGGGGGCACTGAAGCTTTCTTT. Together with reference TRBV19 and TRBJ1-1, the CDR3 gives the full variable domain: DGGITQSPKYLFRKEGQNVTLSCEQNLNHDAMYWYRQDPGQGLRLIYYSQIVNDFQKGDIAEGYSVSREKKESFPLTVTSAQKNPTAFYLCASSVVLGGTEAFFGQGTRLTVV.

The table lists this clone with a few counts. The chain carries TRBV6-5 and TRBJ1-1, with D possibly TRBD1 on 6 matching bases. V was pared by 7 bases and J by 1 base, with 10 bases between. The CDR3 is 13 amino acids. Germline CDR1 MNHEY, CDR2 SVGAGI. CDR3 loop: CASTRTENTEAFF. Here the CDR3 DNA reads TGTGCCAGCACCAGGACAGAGAACACTGAAGCTTTCTTT.

J is TRBJ1-4 and V is TRBV6-5, with D hard to call. Trimming stripped 6 bases from V and 8 bases from J, with 16 bases between. Looked up from germline, CDR1 is MNHEY and CDR2 is SVGAGI. The CDR3 is 14 residues long. CDR3 sequence: CASSRPGPREKLFF. As DNA, the CDR3 is TGTGCCAGCAGCCGCCCTGGGCCCCGCGAAAAACTGTTTTTT.

This clone appeared a single time. The chain carries TRBV27 and TRBJ1-2, with D perhaps matching TRBD1 (6 bases). CDR1 is MNHEY and CDR2 is SMNVEV in the germline V gene (reference sequence). Between the trimmed V and J ends, which lost 1 base and 8 bases, there was a span of 11 bases. The CDR3 has 13 residues. CDR3 sequence: CASSLWQGQGYTF. CDR3 coding DNA: TGTGCCAGCAGTTTATGGCAGGGGCAGGGCTACACCTTC.

The chain has TRBV10-3 and TRBJ1-1, with a weak D call TRBD1 (6 bases). V shed 10 bases and J shed 4 bases, with 16 bases lying between them. The CDR3 is 13 residues long. Germline assignment: CDR1 ENHRY and CDR2 SYGVKD. The DNA for the CDR3 is TGTGCCACCCTACAGGGAATGGGCACTGAAGCTTTCTTT. Its protein product is CATLQGMGTEAFF.

This chain uses TRBV18 with TRBJ2-1; 10 nucleotides line up with TRBD2. CDR3 length: 15 residues. Germline V gene sequence: CDR1 KGHSH, CDR2 LQKENI. CDR3 in DNA: TGTGTTTCTGCCCGAGGACTAGCGGATTACAATGAGCAGTTCTTC. Its protein product is CVSARGLADYNEQFF.

This sequence joins TRBV18 and TRBJ1-2; TRBD1 might be the D (6 bases). Trimming cost V 1 base and J 2 bases, with 17 bases left between them. Germline CDR1 reads KGHSH; CDR2 reads LQKENI. The CDR3 length is 17 residues. CDR3 loop: CASSPRASETGNYGYTF. In DNA, the CDR3 is TGTGCCAGCTCACCACGGGCCTCGGAGACAGGCAACTATGGCTACACCTTC.